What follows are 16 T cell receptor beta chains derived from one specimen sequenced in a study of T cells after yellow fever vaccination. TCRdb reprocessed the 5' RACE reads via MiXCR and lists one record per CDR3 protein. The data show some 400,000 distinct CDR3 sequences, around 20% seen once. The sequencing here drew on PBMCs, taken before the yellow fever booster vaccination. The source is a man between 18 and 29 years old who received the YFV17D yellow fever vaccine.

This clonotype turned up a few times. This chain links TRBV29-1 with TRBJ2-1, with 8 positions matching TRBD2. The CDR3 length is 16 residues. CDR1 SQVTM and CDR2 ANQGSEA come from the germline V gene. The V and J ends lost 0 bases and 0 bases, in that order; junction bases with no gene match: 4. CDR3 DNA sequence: TGCAGCGTTGAAGACACTAGCGGAAGCTCCTACAATGAGCAGTTCTTC. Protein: CSVEDTSGSSYNEQFF.

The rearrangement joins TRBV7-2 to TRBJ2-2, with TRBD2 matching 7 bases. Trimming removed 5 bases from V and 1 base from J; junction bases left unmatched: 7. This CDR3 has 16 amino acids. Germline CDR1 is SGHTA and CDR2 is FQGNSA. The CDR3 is CASSPNGGGNTGELFF. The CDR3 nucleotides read TGTGCCAGCAGCCCAAACGGCGGGGGGAACACCGGGGAGCTGTTTTTT.

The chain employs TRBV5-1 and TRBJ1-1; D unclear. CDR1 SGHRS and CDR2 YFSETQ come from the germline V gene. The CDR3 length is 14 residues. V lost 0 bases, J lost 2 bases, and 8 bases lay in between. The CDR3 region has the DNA TGCGCCAGCAGCTTGGGGGCAGACAACACTGAAGCTTTCTTT. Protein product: CASSLGADNTEAFF.

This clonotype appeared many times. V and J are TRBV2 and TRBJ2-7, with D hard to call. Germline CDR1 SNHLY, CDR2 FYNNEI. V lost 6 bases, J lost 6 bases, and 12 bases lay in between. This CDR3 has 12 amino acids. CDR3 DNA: TGTGCCAGCAGGGACCCCCGGTTCGAGCAGTACTTC. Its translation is CASRDPRFEQYF.

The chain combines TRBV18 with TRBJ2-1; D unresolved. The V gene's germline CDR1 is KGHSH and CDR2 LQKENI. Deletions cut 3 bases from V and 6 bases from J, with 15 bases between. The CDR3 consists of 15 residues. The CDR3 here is CASSPTDPPTNEQFF. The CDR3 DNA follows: TGTGCCAGCTCACCTACAGATCCTCCCACCAATGAGCAGTTCTTC. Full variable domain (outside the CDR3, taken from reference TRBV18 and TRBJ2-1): NAGVMQNPRHLVRRRGQEARLRCSPMKGHSHVYWYRQLPEEGLKFMVYLQKENIIDESGMPKERFSAEFPKEGPSILRIQQVVRGDSAAYFCASSPTDPPTNEQFFGPGTRLTVL.

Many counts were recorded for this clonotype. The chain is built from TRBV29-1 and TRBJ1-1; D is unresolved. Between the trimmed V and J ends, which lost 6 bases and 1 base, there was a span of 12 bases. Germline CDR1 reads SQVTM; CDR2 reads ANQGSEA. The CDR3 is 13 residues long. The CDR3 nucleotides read TGCAGCGTGACCTTACACGAGAACACTGAAGCTTTCTTT. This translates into CSVTLHENTEAFF.

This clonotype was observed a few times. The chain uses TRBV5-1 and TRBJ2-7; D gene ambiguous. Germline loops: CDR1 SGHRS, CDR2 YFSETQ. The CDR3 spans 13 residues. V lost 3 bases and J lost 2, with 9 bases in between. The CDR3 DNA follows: TGCGCCAGCAGCTCCGGACCTACCTACGAGCAGTACTTC. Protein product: CASSSGPTYEQYF.

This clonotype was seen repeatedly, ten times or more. CDR3 DNA: TGCGCCAGCAGCCAACCGACGGGGGGCACTGAAGCTTTCTTT. This gives the protein CASSQPTGGTEAFF. V and J are TRBV4-1 and TRBJ1-1; tentative D call: TRBD1 (5 bases). The CDR3 length is 14 residues. Germline V gene lookup returns CDR1 MGHRA and CDR2 YSYEKL. The V and J ends lost 2 bases and 4 bases respectively, with 11 bases between them.

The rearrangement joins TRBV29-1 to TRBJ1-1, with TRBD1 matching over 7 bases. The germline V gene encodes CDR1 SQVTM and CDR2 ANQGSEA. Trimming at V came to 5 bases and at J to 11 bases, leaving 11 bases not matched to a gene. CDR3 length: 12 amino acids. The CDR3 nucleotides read TGCAGCGTTAAGCGACAGGGCTTGAGGGCTTTCTTT. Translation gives CSVKRQGLRAFF. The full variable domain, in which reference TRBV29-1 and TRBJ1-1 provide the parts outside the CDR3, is SAVISQKPSRDICQRGTSLTIQCQVDSQVTMMFWYRQQPGQSLTLIATANQGSEATYESGFVIDKFPISRPNLTFSTLTVSNMSPEDSSIYLCSVKRQGLRAFFGQGTRLTVV.

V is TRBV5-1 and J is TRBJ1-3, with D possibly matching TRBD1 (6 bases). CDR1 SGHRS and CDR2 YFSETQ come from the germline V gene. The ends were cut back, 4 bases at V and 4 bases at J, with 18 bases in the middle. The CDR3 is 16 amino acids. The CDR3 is CASSNRVGGDGNTIYF. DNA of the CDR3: TGCGCCAGCAGCAACCGTGTGGGGGGCGACGGAAACACCATATATTTT. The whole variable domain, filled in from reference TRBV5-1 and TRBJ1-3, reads KAGVTQTPRYLIKTRGQQVTLSCSPISGHRSVSWYQQTPGQGLQFLFEYFSETQRNKGNFPGRFSGRQFSNSRSEMNVSTLELGDSALYLCASSNRVGGDGNTIYFGEGSWLTVV.

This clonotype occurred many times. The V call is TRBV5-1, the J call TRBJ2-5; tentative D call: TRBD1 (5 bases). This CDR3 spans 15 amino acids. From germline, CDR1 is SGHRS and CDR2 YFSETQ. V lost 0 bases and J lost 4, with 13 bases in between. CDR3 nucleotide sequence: TGCGCCAGCAGCTTGGGGGGCTCTGGTGGAGAGACCCAGTACTTC. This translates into CASSLGGSGGETQYF.

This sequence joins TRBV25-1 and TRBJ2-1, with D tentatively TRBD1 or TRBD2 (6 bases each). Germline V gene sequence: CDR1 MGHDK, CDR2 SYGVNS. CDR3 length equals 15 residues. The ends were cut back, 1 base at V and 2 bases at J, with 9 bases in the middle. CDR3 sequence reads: CASSEWGATYNEQFF. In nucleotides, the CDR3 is TGTGCCAGCAGTGAATGGGGGGCGACCTACAATGAGCAGTTCTTC. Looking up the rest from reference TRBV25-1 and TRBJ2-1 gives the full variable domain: EADIYQTPRYLVIGTGKKITLECSQTMGHDKMYWYQQDPGMELHLIHYSYGVNSTEKGDLSSESTVSRIRTEHFPLTLESARPSHTSQYLCASSEWGATYNEQFFGPGTRLTVL.

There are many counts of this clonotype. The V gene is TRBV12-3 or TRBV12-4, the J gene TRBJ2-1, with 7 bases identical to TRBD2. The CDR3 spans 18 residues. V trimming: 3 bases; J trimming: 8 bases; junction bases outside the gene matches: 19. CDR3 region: CASSFNWGGDSAGHEQFF. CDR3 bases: TGTGCCAGCAGTTTCAATTGGGGGGGGGACTCGGCGGGCCATGAGCAGTTCTTC.

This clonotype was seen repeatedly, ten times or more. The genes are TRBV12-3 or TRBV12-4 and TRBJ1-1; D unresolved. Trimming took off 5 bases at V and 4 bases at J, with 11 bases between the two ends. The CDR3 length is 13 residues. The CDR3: CASSRLVSTEAFF. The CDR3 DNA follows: TGTGCCAGCAGTCGACTTGTGAGCACTGAAGCTTTCTTT.

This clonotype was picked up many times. This CDR3 reads CASSLGGGQPQHF. CDR3 bases: TGTGCCAGCAGCTTAGGGGGTGGTCAGCCCCAGCATTTT. This chain connects TRBV7-9 to TRBJ1-5; D is unresolved. The germline CDR1 and CDR2 sequences are SEHNR and FQNEAQ (reference sequence). This CDR3 region has 13 residues. V shed 1 base and J shed 6 bases, with 7 bases lying between them.

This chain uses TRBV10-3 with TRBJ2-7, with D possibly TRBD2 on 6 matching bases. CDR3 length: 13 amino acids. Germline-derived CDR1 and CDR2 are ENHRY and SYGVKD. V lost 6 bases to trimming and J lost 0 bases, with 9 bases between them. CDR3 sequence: CAIRDGSSYEQYF. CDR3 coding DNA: TGTGCCATCAGGGACGGGAGCTCCTACGAGCAGTACTTC.